The 19 T cell receptor beta chains below all came from one sample that was sequenced in a study of T cells in localized non-small cell lung cancer. The table came from immunoSEQ multiplex PCR; TCRdb's copy has only in-frame clones and leaves some out. The sample yields under 25,000 clones, around 90% seen once. The specimen comprised peripheral blood, sampled before any cancer treatment. All receptors derive from a male donor at least 60 years old with stage I squamous cell lung carcinoma.

The chain couples TRBV18 to TRBJ2-4, with 9 bases that match TRBD1. With V trimmed by 3 bases and J by 5 bases, 5 bases remained unmatched. The CDR3 is 15 residues long. Germline-derived CDR1 and CDR2 are KGHSH and LQKENI. The CDR3 reads CASSPRQGVENIQYF. CDR3 sequence (DNA): TGTGCCAGCTCACCGCGACAGGGGGTAGAAAACATTCAGTACTTC.

The chain carries TRBV4-2 and TRBJ1-2; 8 bases align to TRBD1. Germline CDR1 is LGHNA and CDR2 is YNFKEQ. The CDR3 length is 15 residues. V was pared by 0 bases and J by 6 bases, with 6 bases of the junction left unmatched. CDR3 bases: TGTGCCAGCAGCCAAGATGTTGGGACAGGCCATGGCTACACCTTC. Residues: CASSQDVGTGHGYTF.

This chain joins TRBV10-3 and TRBJ1-1, with a tentative D call TRBD1 (5 bases). V shed 6 bases and J shed 2 bases, with 10 bases lying between them. The CDR3 covers 13 residues. In germline, CDR1 is ENHRY, CDR2 SYGVKD. The CDR3, as DNA: TGTGCCATCAGACCACAGGCCAACACTGAAGCTTTCTTT. This encodes CAIRPQANTEAFF.

This chain uses TRBV5-1 with TRBJ1-3; TRBD1 agrees at 10 bases. Germline V gene lookup returns CDR1 SGHRS and CDR2 YFSETQ. J was trimmed by 0 bases and V by 3 bases; bases with no gene match: 3. The CDR3 extends over 16 amino acids. For the CDR3, the DNA is TGCGCCAGCAGCTCCGGACAGGGGGGCTCTGGAAACACCATATATTTT. Amino acids: CASSSGQGGSGNTIYF.

The gene calls are TRBV4-1 and TRBJ2-7; D unclear. The CDR3 runs to 14 residues. Germline-derived CDR1 and CDR2 are MGHRA and YSYEKL. The germline V and J ends were trimmed by 2 bases and 1 base, with 9 bases remaining between them. The chain's CDR3 is CASSQPLQSYEQYF. In nucleotides, the CDR3 is TGCGCCAGCAGCCAACCCCTACAGTCCTACGAGCAGTACTTC.

The V call is TRBV28, the J call TRBJ1-1; TRBD1 is a possible D gene (6 bases). CDR1 is MDHEN and CDR2 is SYDVKM in the germline V gene. The CDR3 spans 12 residues. CDR3 DNA: TGTGGGACGGACAGTTTGAACACTGAAGCTTTCTTT. It specifies CGTDSLNTEAFF.

The CDR3 sequence: CASSGDRVQETQYF. The CDR3 DNA is TGTGCCAGCAGCGGGGACAGGGTCCAAGAGACCCAGTACTTC. The chain uses TRBV13 and TRBJ2-5; 9 bases map to TRBD1. Germline V CDR1 and CDR2: PRHDT, FYEKMQ (reference sequence). V trimming: 5 bases; J trimming: 1 base; junction bases outside the gene matches: 2. There are 14 residues in the CDR3.

The chain couples TRBV20-1 to TRBJ2-7; D may correspond to TRBD1 or TRBD2 (5 bases each). Per the germline V gene, CDR1 is DFQATT and CDR2 is SNEGSKA (reference sequence). V lost 6 bases, J lost 5 bases, and 11 bases lay in between. This CDR3 has 11 residues. This CDR3 reads CSAQGDHEQYF. The CDR3, as DNA: TGCAGTGCGCAGGGAGACCACGAGCAGTACTTC.

With respect to this clone: A read error may account for a junction end that differs from germline. The rearrangement uses TRBV5-1 and TRBJ1-1; D unresolved. This CDR3 comprises 13 residues. Germline-derived CDR1 and CDR2 are SGHRS and YFSETQ. CDR3: CTSRMDGYTEAFF. The CDR3 DNA sequence: TGCACCAGCAGAATGGACGGCTACACTGAAGCTTTCTTT.

The genes are TRBV19 and TRBJ2-7, with D hard to call. V lost 4 bases to trimming and J lost 0 bases, with 4 bases between them. The germline V gene has CDR1 LNHDA and CDR2 SQIVND (reference sequence). The CDR3 is 12 amino acids. CDR3 in amino acids: CASSTPSYEQYF. DNA for the CDR3: TGTGCCAGTAGTACCCCCTCCTACGAGCAGTACTTC.

The gene calls are TRBV4-3 and TRBJ1-4; D gene unclear. CDR1 is LGHNA and CDR2 is YSLEER in the germline V gene. The length of the CDR3 is 13 residues. Trimming cost V 3 bases and J 8 bases, with 10 bases left between them. The CDR3 reads CASSHGSREKLFF. CDR3 nucleotide sequence: TGCGCCAGCAGCCATGGTTCCAGGGAAAAACTGTTTTTT.

This clone was recorded once. V and J are TRBV5-1 and TRBJ2-7; TRBD1 matches 10 bases. The germline V gene has CDR1 SGHRS and CDR2 YFSETQ. The CDR3 length is 14 residues. J lost 7 bases, V lost 2 bases, and 6 bases had no gene match. The CDR3 DNA sequence: TGCGCCAGCAGCTTTCAGGACAGGGGGTATGAGCAGTACTTC. It yields the protein CASSFQDRGYEQYF.

This clone was found once. The chain has TRBV5-1 and TRBJ1-4; possible D gene TRBD1, 5 bases. Germline V CDR1 and CDR2: SGHRS, YFSETQ. V lost 2 bases to trimming and J lost 8 bases, with 10 bases between them. This CDR3 is 13 amino acids long. The CDR3 region has the DNA TGCGCCAGCAGCTTCGGCAGGGAGGAAAAACTGTTTTTT. It encodes CASSFGREEKLFF.

The V and J genes are TRBV10-1 and TRBJ1-1; D uncertain. CDR1 is WNHNN and CDR2 is SYGVQD in the germline V gene (reference sequence). Deletions cut 7 bases from V and 1 base from J, with 16 bases between. This CDR3 comprises 15 residues. CDR3: CASTQDLAPNTEAFF. The CDR3 DNA reads as TGCGCCAGCACCCAGGACCTGGCCCCGAACACTGAAGCTTTCTTT.

V and J are TRBV28 and TRBJ2-7, with D hard to call. The V gene's germline CDR1 is MDHEN and CDR2 SYDVKM. This CDR3 spans 15 amino acids. V lost 5 bases to trimming and J lost 2 bases, with 16 bases between them. The DNA of the CDR3 is TGTGCCAGCAGTGGGTCAGGTGCCTACCCCTACGAGCAGTACTTC. It is translated as CASSGSGAYPYEQYF.

The rearrangement links TRBV18 to TRBJ1-1; D is possibly TRBD1 (5 bases). The CDR3 is 16 amino acids. V gave up 6 bases and J gave up 7 bases, with 24 bases separating them. Germline assignment: CDR1 KGHSH and CDR2 LQKENI. The CDR3 spells CASSPTRSGNGDEAFF. The CDR3 DNA is TGTGCCAGCTCCCCCACCAGGTCAGGGAACGGTGATGAAGCTTTCTTT.

This clone was detected only once. V gene TRBV28 combines with J gene TRBJ1-2, with TRBD1 matching over 8 bases. The V gene end was trimmed by 6 bases and the J gene end by 4 bases; junction bases not matched to a gene: 4. Germline CDR1 and CDR2: MDHEN and SYDVKM. The CDR3 has 13 amino acids. The CDR3: CASSSTGGYGYTF. CDR3 bases: TGTGCCAGCAGCTCCACAGGGGGCTATGGCTACACCTTC.

The CDR3 loop is CSVEGQRNTGELFF. In DNA form, the CDR3 reads TGCAGCGTTGAGGGACAGAGAAACACCGGGGAGCTGTTTTTT. V and J are TRBV29-1 and TRBJ2-2, with 7 bases lining up with TRBD1. The trim removed 3 bases at V and 2 bases at J, leaving 3 bases unmatched. The CDR3 is made up of 14 amino acids. From germline, CDR1 is SQVTM and CDR2 ANQGSEA.

The V call is TRBV9, the J call TRBJ2-7; 11 bases map to TRBD2. The CDR3 sequence is 16 residues long. Germline V gene sequence: CDR1 SGDLS, CDR2 YYNGEE. Germline trimming cut 4 bases from V and 3 bases from J; bases unmatched to any gene: 9. The CDR3 bases are TGTGCCAGCAGCCCCTCCCGCGGACTAGCGGGCTACGAGCAGTACTTC. It translates to CASSPSRGLAGYEQYF.